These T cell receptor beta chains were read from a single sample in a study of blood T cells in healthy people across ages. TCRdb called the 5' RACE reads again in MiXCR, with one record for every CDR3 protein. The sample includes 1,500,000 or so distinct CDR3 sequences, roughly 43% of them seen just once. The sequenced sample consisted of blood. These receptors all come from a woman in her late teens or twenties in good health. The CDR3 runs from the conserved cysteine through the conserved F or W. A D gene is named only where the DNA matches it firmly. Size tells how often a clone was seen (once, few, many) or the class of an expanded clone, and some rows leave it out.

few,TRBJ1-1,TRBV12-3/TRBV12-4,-,CASSLVVAGAFF,TGTGCCAGCAGTTTAGTCGTGGCTGGGGCTTTCTTT
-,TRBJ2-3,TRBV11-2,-,CASSPGIIHTDTQYF,TGTGCCAGCAGCCCAGGGATCATCCACACAGATACGCAGTATTTT
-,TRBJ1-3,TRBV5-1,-,CASSLGTGEAVISGNTIYF,TGCGCCAGCAGCTTGGGAACTGGTGAGGCGGTGATCTCTGGAAACACCATATATTTT
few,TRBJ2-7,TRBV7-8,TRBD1,CASSLGTGGTEQYF,TGTGCCAGCAGCTTAGGGACAGGGGGGACCGAGCAGTACTTC
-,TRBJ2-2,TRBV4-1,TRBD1,CASSPLTGRGDTGELFF,TGCGCCAGCAGCCCCCTGACAGGGCGAGGGGACACCGGGGAGCTGTTTTTT
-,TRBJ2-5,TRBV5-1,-,CASSQQSQETQYF,TGCGCCAGCAGCCAACAGAGTCAAGAGACCCAGTACTTC
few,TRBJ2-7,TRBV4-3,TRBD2,CASSQRLAVIYEQYF,TGCGCCAGCAGCCAACGACTAGCGGTGATCTACGAGCAGTACTTC
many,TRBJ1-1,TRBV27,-,CASSFTGMNTEAFF,TGCGCCAGCAGCTTTACAGGAATGAACACTGAAGCTTTCTTT
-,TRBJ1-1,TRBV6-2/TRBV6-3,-,CATADLRNTEAFF,TGTGCCACCGCGGACCTTCGGAACACTGAAGCTTTCTTT
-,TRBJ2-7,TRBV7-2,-,CASSLARIGGQQTYYEQYF,TGTGCCAGCAGCTTAGCTAGGATTGGCGGGCAACAAACATACTACGAGCAGTACTTC
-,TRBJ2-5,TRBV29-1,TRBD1,CSAVGTVSEQYF,TGCAGCGCCGTCGGGACAGTTAGTGAGCAGTACTTC
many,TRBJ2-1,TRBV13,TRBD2,CASSLGPGGNEQFF,TGTGCCAGCAGCTTAGGGCCGGGAGGCAATGAGCAGTTCTTC
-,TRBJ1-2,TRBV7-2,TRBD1,CASSLAGTGSGDGYTF,TGTGCCAGCAGCTTAGCCGGGACAGGTTCAGGGGATGGCTACACCTTC
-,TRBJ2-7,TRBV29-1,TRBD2,CSAGEGFGYEQYF,TGCAGCGCGGGGGAGGGGTTCGGCTACGAGCAGTACTTC
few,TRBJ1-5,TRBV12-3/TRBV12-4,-,CASSPPRQVPHQPQHF,TGTGCCAGCAGTCCCCCAAGACAGGTCCCTCATCAGCCCCAGCATTTT
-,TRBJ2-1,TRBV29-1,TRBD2,CSGDVTGTSVYNEQFF,TGCAGCGGGGACGTAACCGGGACTAGCGTATACAATGAGCAGTTCTTC
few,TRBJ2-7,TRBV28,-,CASRVYNEQYF,TGTGCCAGCAGGGTTTACAATGAGCAGTACTTC
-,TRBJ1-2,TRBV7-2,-,CASSSGPGHAYYGYTF,TGTGCCAGCAGCTCTGGTCCGGGACACGCATACTATGGCTACACCTTC
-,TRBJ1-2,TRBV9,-,CASSEGSGTNTNYGYTF,TGTGCCAGCAGCGAGGGTTCCGGGACAAACACTAACTATGGCTACACCTTC
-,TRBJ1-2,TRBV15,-,CATSRDRDRNYGYTF,TGTGCCACCAGCAGAGATCGAGACAGAAACTATGGCTACACCTTC
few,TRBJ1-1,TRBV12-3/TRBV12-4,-,CASSRIRGMNTEAFF,TGTGCCAGCAGTCGTATTCGAGGTATGAATACTGAAGCTTTCTTT
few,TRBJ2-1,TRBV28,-,CASSPFPRERRLGEQFF,TGTGCCAGCAGTCCGTTCCCTAGGGAACGGCGACTTGGTGAGCAGTTCTTC
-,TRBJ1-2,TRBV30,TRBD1,CAWDREHYGYTF,TGTGCCTGGGACAGGGAGCACTATGGCTACACCTTC
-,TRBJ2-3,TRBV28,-,CASSLPSGTSSTDTQYF,TGTGCCAGCAGTCTACCGAGTGGCACCTCTAGCACAGATACGCAGTATTTT
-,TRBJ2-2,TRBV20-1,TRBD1,CSASRQGFSGELFF,TGCAGTGCTTCAAGACAGGGGTTCAGCGGGGAGCTGTTTTTT
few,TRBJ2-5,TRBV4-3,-,CASSQDSNRETQYF,TGCGCCAGCAGCCAAGATTCCAACCGAGAGACCCAGTACTTC
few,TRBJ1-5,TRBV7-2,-,CASSLALGLQHF,TGTGCCAGCAGCTTAGCGCTGGGCCTCCAGCATTTT
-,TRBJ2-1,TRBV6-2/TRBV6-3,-,CASSLGGFLEQFF,TGTGCCAGCAGTCTAGGGGGGTTTTTGGAGCAGTTCTTC
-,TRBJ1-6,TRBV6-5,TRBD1,CASSYDRGLGSPLHF,TGTGCCAGCAGCTACGACAGGGGGCTGGGTTCACCCCTCCACTTT
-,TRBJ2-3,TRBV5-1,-,CASSLWGSSSTDTQYF,TGCGCCAGCAGCTTGTGGGGGTCCTCTTCCACAGATACGCAGTATTTT
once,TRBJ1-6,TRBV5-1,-,CASSLETGVNSPLHF,TGCGCCAGCAGCTTGGAAACAGGAGTTAATTCACCCCTCCACTTT
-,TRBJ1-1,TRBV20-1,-,CSAAQGLNTEAFF,TGCAGTGCTGCTCAGGGATTGAACACTGAAGCTTTCTTT
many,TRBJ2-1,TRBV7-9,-,CASSLYQGGYNEQFF,TGTGCCAGCAGCTTATACCAGGGTGGCTACAATGAGCAGTTCTTC
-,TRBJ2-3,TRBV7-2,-,CASSYLRSEDTQYF,TGTGCCAGCAGCTACTTACGTTCAGAGGATACGCAGTATTTT
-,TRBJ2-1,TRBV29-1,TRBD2,CSVVPSGSRVEQFF,TGCAGCGTTGTCCCTAGCGGGAGTAGGGTAGAGCAGTTCTTC
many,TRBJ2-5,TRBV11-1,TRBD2,CASRPGLAGVNEQYF,TGTGCCAGCAGGCCAGGACTAGCGGGAGTCAATGAGCAGTACTTC
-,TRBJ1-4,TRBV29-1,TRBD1,CSVGTGVKLFF,TGCAGCGTAGGGACAGGCGTGAAACTGTTTTTT
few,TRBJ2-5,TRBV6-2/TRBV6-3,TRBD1,CASRQQGWYQETQYF,TGTGCCAGCAGGCAACAGGGGTGGTACCAAGAGACCCAGTACTTC
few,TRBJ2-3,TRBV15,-,CASQGGGSDTQYF,TGTGCCTCTCAGGGGGGGGGTTCAGATACGCAGTATTTT
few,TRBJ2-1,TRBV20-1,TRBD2,CSVSPAGGPNEQFF,TGCAGTGTTTCTCCAGCGGGAGGGCCCAATGAGCAGTTCTTC
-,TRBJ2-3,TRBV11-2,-,CASSSGTEYSTDTQYF,TGTGCCAGCAGCTCCGGGACGGAATATAGCACAGATACGCAGTATTTT
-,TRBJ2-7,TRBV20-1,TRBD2,CSARDWSGGGEQYF,TGCAGTGCTAGAGATTGGAGCGGGGGGGGTGAGCAGTACTTC
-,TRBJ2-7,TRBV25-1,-,CASDSSISYEQYF,TGTGCCAGCGATAGTTCTATTAGCTACGAGCAGTACTTC